These 26 T cell receptor beta chains were all obtained from the same sample, sequenced in a study of cytomegalovirus exposure and HLA in healthy donors (dated by TCRdb to about 2017). Receptor amplification or capture employed the immunoSEQ multiplex PCR assay. A mixture of 60 forward primers for TCR Vbeta segments and 13 reverse primers for TCR Jbeta segments was used in the multiplex PCR. Here the immuneACCESS table is served through TCRdb, limited to in-frame sequences with V and J called. Missing clones are a known gap in these copies; in checked studies unresolved V genes cover under half, and the rest lacks a known reason. The sample table lists about 94,000 clones, approximately 80% of them with a count of one. The ten biggest clones cover 10% of the sample. The sample comprised PBMCs. These receptors originate from a human donor in good health.

CDR3 bases: TGTGCCAGTAGTAGTGTTGTCAGGGGGTTTACTGAAGCTTTCTTT. Translation: CASSSVVRGFTEAFF. The chain employs TRBV19 and TRBJ1-1, with 7 bases identical to TRBD1. CDR1 and CDR2 from the germline V gene are LNHDA and SQIVND (reference sequence). Losses at the gene ends were 4 bases for V and 5 bases for J; bases not matched to a gene: 10. CDR3 length equals 15 residues.

This clone appeared a single time. This sequence joins TRBV20-1 and TRBJ1-1; no clear D gene. V was trimmed by 7 bases and J by 5 bases, leaving 11 bases between them. CDR1 and CDR2 from the germline V gene are DFQATT and SNEGSKA (reference sequence). This CDR3 comprises 11 residues. In DNA, the CDR3 is TGCAGTGTTTCAAGCACGACTGAAGCTTTCTTT. Translated: CSVSSTTEAFF.

The chain recombines TRBV28 with TRBJ1-2; 9 positions match TRBD1. V gave up 6 bases and J gave up 4 bases; unmatched junction bases: 15. Germline CDR1 is MDHEN and CDR2 is SYDVKM. The CDR3 is 17 amino acids. The DNA for the CDR3 is TGTGCCAGCAGCACAAAGTACAGGGGGCTCTACGGCTATGGCTACACCTTC. Its protein product is CASSTKYRGLYGYGYTF.

This chain connects TRBV5-4 to TRBJ2-3; no clear D gene. Germline loops: CDR1 SGHNT, CDR2 YYREEE (reference sequence). The CDR3 totals 15 residues. The V gene lost 2 bases and the J gene lost 0 bases, with 10 bases spanning the gap. CDR3 region: CASSLRASSTDTQYF. Here the CDR3 DNA reads TGTGCCAGCAGCTTACGAGCGAGTAGCACAGATACGCAGTATTTT. Supplemented by reference TRBV5-4 and TRBJ2-3, the full variable domain reads ETGVTQSPTHLIKTRGQQVTLRCSSQSGHNTVSWYQQALGQGPQFIFQYYREEENGRGNFPPRFSGLQFPNYSSELNVNALELDDSALYLCASSLRASSTDTQYFGPGTRLTVL.

The gene calls are TRBV7-3 and TRBJ2-3; D perhaps matches TRBD2 (7 bases). The length of the CDR3 is 15 residues. V lost 5 bases, J lost 2 bases, and 14 bases lay in between. Germline V gives CDR1 SGHTA, CDR2 FQGTGA. For the CDR3, the DNA is TGTGCCAGCAGCCCCGAGGGGGGGATCACAGATACGCAGTATTTT. This sequence encodes CASSPEGGITDTQYF.

This clone has just a few counts. The V call is TRBV7-2, the J call TRBJ1-1; a weak D match, TRBD1 (5 bases). This CDR3 is built from 15 residues. CDR1 and CDR2 (germline): SGHTA, FQGNSA. Between the trimmed V and J ends, which lost 5 bases and 7 bases, there was a span of 20 bases. The CDR3 nucleotides read TGTGCCAGCAGCCAAAGGGGTGGGCGATTCGTTGAAGCTTTCTTT. Translated: CASSQRGGRFVEAFF.

V and J are TRBV28 and TRBJ1-1, with D perhaps TRBD1 (6 bases). CDR3 size: 16 residues. V lost 1 base and J lost 1, with 13 bases in between. The germline V gene encodes CDR1 MDHEN and CDR2 SYDVKM. The CDR3 sequence is CASSLLPGAGNTEAFF. The CDR3 DNA sequence: TGTGCCAGCAGTTTATTGCCAGGGGCAGGGAACACTGAAGCTTTCTTT.

This sequence joins TRBV19 and TRBJ1-1; 7 positions match TRBD1. The CDR3 is made up of 15 amino acids. V shed 7 bases, J shed 0 bases, and the junction held 8 bases outside the gene matches. Per germline, CDR1 LNHDA and CDR2 SQIVND (reference sequence). The CDR3, as DNA: TGTGCCAGTACCCGGGTGGGACAGTTGAACACTGAAGCTTTCTTT. Translation gives CASTRVGQLNTEAFF.

With regard to this clone: This sample includes further DNA sequences coding for the same CDR3. The rearrangement joins TRBV7-9 to TRBJ1-3; 7 bases are shared with TRBD1. CDR3 length equals 16 residues. The germline gives CDR1 SEHNR, CDR2 FQNEAQ (reference sequence). Trimming removed 7 bases from V and 0 bases from J; junction bases left unmatched: 9. Written as DNA, the CDR3 is TGTGCCAGCACCAAACCAGGGGGAGTCTCTGGAAACACCATATATTTT. Residues: CASTKPGGVSGNTIYF.

The gene calls are TRBV28 and TRBJ1-1, with D possibly being TRBD1 (6 bases). The germline gives CDR1 MDHEN, CDR2 SYDVKM. The CDR3 covers 13 residues. V dropped 5 bases and J dropped 1 base, with 8 bases sitting between them. CDR3 amino acids: CASSLGQNTEAFF. CDR3 nucleotide sequence: TGTGCCAGCAGTCTGGGACAGAACACTGAAGCTTTCTTT.

This sequence joins TRBV6-1 and TRBJ2-1; D is perhaps TRBD2 (7 bases). Germline CDR1 and CDR2: MNHNS and SASEGT. This CDR3 has 15 residues. V lost 8 bases, J lost 7 bases, and 21 bases lay in between. CDR3 in DNA: TGTGCCAGCTCCCGGAGGGGGGGGTCGCGTAATGAGCAGTTCTTC. Translation gives CASSRRGGSRNEQFF.

The rearrangement links TRBV5-4 to TRBJ2-7, with D uncertain. This CDR3 has 13 amino acids. Trimming removed 0 bases from V and 3 bases from J, with 7 bases in between. The germline V gene has CDR1 SGHNT and CDR2 YYREEE (reference sequence). The CDR3 spells CASSLGQFYEQYF. The CDR3 DNA reads as TGTGCCAGCAGCTTGGGGCAGTTCTACGAGCAGTACTTC.

This sequence joins TRBV15 and TRBJ2-1; no reliable D call. The CDR3 covers 16 residues. Trimming pared 0 bases from V and 0 bases from J, leaving 9 bases between. Germline CDR1 is LNHNV and CDR2 is YYDKDF (reference sequence). The CDR3 reads CATSRDGGSSYNEQFF. In DNA, the CDR3 is TGTGCCACCAGCAGAGATGGCGGTAGCTCCTACAATGAGCAGTTCTTC.

The chain recombines TRBV7-2 with TRBJ1-2; no reliable D call. CDR1 is SGHTA and CDR2 is FQGNSA in the germline V gene. CDR3 length: 15 amino acids. Trimming stripped 5 bases from V and 4 bases from J, with 17 bases between. CDR3 in DNA: TGTGCCAGCAGCCACAAGGGCGGGGTTGGCTATGGCTACACCTTC. This sequence encodes CASSHKGGVGYGYTF.

The chain recombines TRBV19 with TRBJ1-2, with D possibly TRBD1 on 5 matching bases. Germline CDR1 is LNHDA and CDR2 is SQIVND (reference sequence). The V gene lost 3 bases and the J gene lost 8 bases, with 16 bases spanning the gap. The CDR3 is made up of 14 amino acids. This CDR3 reads CASSIPGTGVGYTF. CDR3 in DNA: TGTGCCAGTAGTATCCCCGGGACGGGGGTAGGCTACACCTTC.

The chain carries TRBV7-9 and TRBJ1-1; 7 nucleotides line up with TRBD1. CDR1 is SEHNR and CDR2 is FQNEAQ in the germline V gene (reference sequence). The CDR3 is 15 amino acids. Trimming cost V 4 bases and J 0 bases; bases outside gene matches: 5. Here the CDR3 DNA reads TGTGCCAGCAGCTCCCGACAGGGAATGAACACTGAAGCTTTCTTT. Its protein is CASSSRQGMNTEAFF.

The chain has TRBV14 and TRBJ1-3, with TRBD1 matching over 12 bases. CDR3 length equals 16 residues. The V gene end was trimmed by 4 bases and the J gene end by 4 bases; junction bases not matched to a gene: 5. CDR1 is SGHDN, CDR2 FVKESK, per germline. In DNA form, the CDR3 reads TGTGCCAGCAGCCCTTGGGACAGGGGGCACGGAAACACCATATATTTT. It yields the protein CASSPWDRGHGNTIYF.

The chain is built from TRBV27 and TRBJ2-7; tentatively, D is TRBD2 (6 bases). The CDR3 length is 13 residues. With 8 bases removed from V and 5 bases from J, the gap between germline ends came to 16 bases. CDR1 and CDR2 (germline): MNHEY, SMNVEV (reference sequence). CDR3 loop: CASSGGGSNEQYF. In DNA form, the CDR3 reads TGTGCCAGCTCCGGTGGGGGGAGCAACGAGCAGTACTTC.

The chain combines TRBV5-1 with TRBJ2-1, with 7 bases identical to TRBD2. The CDR3 is 15 residues long. The germline gives CDR1 SGHRS, CDR2 YFSETQ. J was trimmed by 0 bases and V by 5 bases; bases with no gene match: 5. The CDR3 bases are TGCGCCAGCAGGCCAAGCGGGGCCTCCTACAATGAGCAGTTCTTC. This sequence encodes CASRPSGASYNEQFF.

This chain uses TRBV7-2 with TRBJ2-1; 9 bases fit TRBD1. Germline V lookup: CDR1 SGHTA, CDR2 FQGNSA. The trim removed 7 bases at V and 3 bases at J, leaving 4 bases unmatched. This CDR3 is built from 14 residues. The CDR3 sequence is CASTPGQGYNEQFF. For the CDR3, the DNA is TGTGCCAGCACCCCGGGACAGGGCTACAATGAGCAGTTCTTC.

This chain uses TRBV11-2 with TRBJ2-3; 13 bases fit TRBD2. Germline V CDR1 and CDR2: SGHAT, FQNNGV. This CDR3 has 16 residues. V lost 4 bases, J lost 4 bases, and 5 bases stayed unmatched. In DNA form, the CDR3 reads TGTGCCAGCAGCTCAAGACTAGCGGGGGGACCAGATACGCAGTATTTT. Its translation is CASSSRLAGGPDTQYF.

This rearrangement joins TRBV7-2 to TRBJ2-2, with D maybe TRBD2 (7 bases). This CDR3 region has 15 residues. Per germline, CDR1 SGHTA and CDR2 FQGNSA. V gave up 8 bases and J gave up 2 bases, with 15 bases separating them. CDR3 amino acids: CASYLAGANTGELFF. The DNA for the CDR3 is TGTGCCAGCTACCTCGCGGGGGCTAACACCGGGGAGCTGTTTTTT.

This chain joins TRBV11-3 and TRBJ2-2; D is unclear. Germline loops: CDR1 SGHNT, CDR2 YENEEA. The CDR3 runs 13 residues. V was pared by 4 bases and J by 4 bases, with 7 bases between. CDR3 in amino acids: CASSYYRTGELFF. CDR3 nucleotide sequence: TGTGCCAGCAGCTACTACCGCACCGGGGAGCTGTTTTTT.

This clone was counted once. The V and J genes are TRBV11-2 and TRBJ1-2; D gene unclear. V was cut by 1 base and J by 8 bases, with 11 bases left in between. Germline CDR1 and CDR2: SGHAT and FQNNGV. The CDR3 extends over 13 amino acids. The CDR3 nucleotides are TGTGCCAGCAGCTTAGCCGAACCCGGGGGCTACACCTTC. Translating it yields CASSLAEPGGYTF.

This CDR3 is CTSSLSQGNYGYTF. The DNA for the CDR3 is TGCACCAGCAGCCTCTCACAGGGAAACTATGGCTACACCTTC. The V and J genes are TRBV1 and TRBJ1-2; TRBD1 reflects the table's D call only, with no check against the DNA. TRBV1 is an annotated pseudogene. This CDR3 has 14 residues.

J is TRBJ2-7 and V is TRBV28; perhaps TRBD2 as D (5 bases). The germline gives CDR1 MDHEN, CDR2 SYDVKM. This CDR3 is built from 14 residues. Trimming shortened V by 3 bases and J by 2 bases, and 11 bases separated the two germline ends. The DNA of the CDR3 is TGTGCCAGCAGTTTTACGCGGGCCCCCTACGAGCAGTACTTC. This sequence encodes CASSFTRAPYEQYF.